These 27 T cell receptor beta chains were sequenced from one sample in a study of cytomegalovirus exposure and HLA in healthy donors. This PCR relied on a set of 60 Vbeta primers and 13 Jbeta primers. Some clones are missing from TCRdb's copy, which holds only in-frame ones; the method was immunoSEQ multiplex PCR. The sample lists over 150,000 clones; approximately 76% were seen once. Sequenced: PBMCs. The receptors shown here come from a man aged 55 to 69 in good health and CMV-seronegative.

The J gene is TRBJ2-7, the V gene TRBV5-1; no clear D gene. V gave up 0 bases and J gave up 4 bases, with 17 bases separating them. Germline V lookup: CDR1 SGHRS, CDR2 YFSETQ. The CDR3 runs to 16 residues. The CDR3, as DNA: TGCGCCAGCAGCTTGGGACCGCGAGCTACGACTTACGAGCAGTACTTC. This gives the protein CASSLGPRATTYEQYF.

The DNA for the CDR3 is TGCGCCAGCAGCCGGACAGGGGGAAGCAATCAGCCCCAGCATTTT. Encoded protein: CASSRTGGSNQPQHF. The genes are TRBV5-1 and TRBJ1-5; 10 bases fit TRBD1. Germline assignment: CDR1 SGHRS and CDR2 YFSETQ. The length of the CDR3 is 15 residues. After removal of 4 bases from V and 1 base from J, the junction contained 2 bases not matched to a gene.

This clone is a singleton in its sample. The chain is built from TRBV18 and TRBJ2-1; 8 nucleotides align to TRBD2. Germline V gene data show CDR1 as KGHSH and CDR2 as LQKENI. V dropped 0 bases and J dropped 4; count of bases not matched to a gene: 5. CDR3 length equals 16 residues. CDR3 amino acids: CASSPPAGEGYNEQFF. DNA of the CDR3: TGTGCCAGCTCACCACCAGCGGGAGAGGGGTACAATGAGCAGTTCTTC.

The chain employs TRBV30 and TRBJ2-3; 11 bases fit TRBD2. The length of the CDR3 is 18 residues. The ends lost 3 bases at V and 0 bases at J; junction bases unmatched: 11. Germline V gene sequence: CDR1 GTSNPN, CDR2 SVGIG (reference sequence). The CDR3 is CAWSLIAGGVASTDTQYF. The CDR3 DNA follows: TGTGCCTGGAGCCTCATAGCGGGAGGGGTTGCTAGCACAGATACGCAGTATTTT. Looking up the rest from reference TRBV30 and TRBJ2-3 gives the full variable domain: SQTIHQWPATLVQPVGSPLSLECTVEGTSNPNLYWYRQAAGRGLQLLFYSVGIGQISSEVPQNLSASRPQDRQFILSSKKLLLSDSGFYLCAWSLIAGGVASTDTQYFGPGTRLTVL.

This clone was seen more than once but under ten times. This chain uses TRBV7-2 with TRBJ2-7, with 10 bases that match TRBD2. Trimming cost V 1 base and J 7 bases; bases outside gene matches: 7. Germline loops: CDR1 SGHTA, CDR2 FQGNSA. The CDR3 loop spans 15 amino acids. The chain's CDR3 is CASSLGGGTSAEQYF. For the CDR3, the DNA is TGTGCCAGCAGCTTAGGGGGGGGGACTAGCGCGGAGCAGTACTTC.

The chain links TRBV5-1 to TRBJ2-7; perhaps TRBD1 as D (5 bases). The CDR3 consists of 14 residues. Germline CDR1 and CDR2: SGHRS and YFSETQ. The ends were cut back, 5 bases at V and 6 bases at J, with 18 bases in the middle. The CDR3 region has the DNA TGCGCCAGCAGGTATCACCTTCCAGGGTCCGAGCAGTACTTC. Translating gives CASRYHLPGSEQYF.

This CDR3 is CASSNPPADNSEAFF. The DNA for the CDR3 is TGTGCCAGTAGTAATCCGCCGGCGGACAACTCTGAAGCTTTCTTT. The chain joins TRBV19 to TRBJ1-1; a possible D gene is TRBD1 (5 bases). V dropped 4 bases and J dropped 6 bases, with 18 bases sitting between them. CDR1 is LNHDA and CDR2 is SQIVND in the germline V gene (reference sequence). The CDR3 runs 15 residues. The variable domain in full, with the rest retrieved from reference TRBV19 and TRBJ1-1, is DGGITQSPKYLFRKEGQNVTLSCEQNLNHDAMYWYRQDPGQGLRLIYYSQIVNDFQKGDIAEGYSVSREKKESFPLTVTSAQKNPTAFYLCASSNPPADNSEAFFGQGTRLTVV.

V gene TRBV4-1 combines with J gene TRBJ2-1; a possible D gene is TRBD2 (5 bases). The CDR3 covers 15 residues. V shed 1 base and J shed 3 bases, with 10 bases lying between them. Germline V lookup: CDR1 MGHRA, CDR2 YSYEKL. For the CDR3, the DNA is TGCGCCAGCAGCCAAGGGCTGGGGAGCTACAATGAGCAGTTCTTC. Protein: CASSQGLGSYNEQFF.

V is TRBV4-3 and J is TRBJ2-3; TRBD1 matches at 7 bases. This CDR3 contains 19 residues. The ends lost 0 bases at V and 2 bases at J; junction bases unmatched: 14. Germline V gene lookup returns CDR1 LGHNA and CDR2 YSLEER. The CDR3 region is CASSQDNGGQLEPTDTQYF. The CDR3 DNA reads TGCGCCAGCAGCCAAGATAATGGGGGACAGTTAGAGCCCACAGATACGCAGTATTTT.

In this sample, this clone turned up once. V gene TRBV27 combines with J gene TRBJ2-3; 7 bases match TRBD1. The CDR3 totals 13 residues. The J segment lost 3 bases and the V segment lost 8 bases, leaving 5 bases of the junction unmatched. CDR1 and CDR2 from the germline V gene are MNHEY and SMNVEV (reference sequence). CDR3: CASVLRGTDTQYF. In DNA form, the CDR3 reads TGTGCCAGCGTACTCAGGGGGACAGATACGCAGTATTTT.

The chain carries TRBV7-6 and TRBJ2-3, with unresolved D. Trimming removed 5 bases at V and 8 bases at J, with 14 bases between. The germline V gene has CDR1 SGHVS and CDR2 FNYEAQ. CDR3 length: 13 amino acids. The CDR3 reads CASSALSPGTQYF. The CDR3 region has the DNA TGTGCCAGCAGCGCGTTGTCCCCTGGTACGCAGTATTTT.

The chain links TRBV11-1 to TRBJ1-1; 9 bases map to TRBD1. The germline V gene encodes CDR1 SGHAT and CDR2 FQDESV (reference sequence). The length of the CDR3 is 17 residues. Trimming took 4 bases from V and 3 from J; bases not matched to a gene: 12. The CDR3 nucleotides read TGTGCCAGCAGCTCAGACTACAGGGGGCCAGGGGACACTGAAGCTTTCTTT. Encoded protein: CASSSDYRGPGDTEAFF. Complete variable domain (other parts from reference TRBV11-1 and TRBJ1-1): EAEVAQSPRYKITEKSQAVAFWCDPISGHATLYWYRQILGQGPELLVQFQDESVVDDSQLPKDRFSAERLKGVDSTLKIQPAELGDSAMYLCASSSDYRGPGDTEAFFGQGTRLTVV.

The chain has TRBV6-5 and TRBJ1-1; D call uncertain. V dropped 7 bases and J dropped 0 bases, with 15 bases sitting between them. This CDR3 has 15 amino acids. The germline CDR1 and CDR2 sequences are MNHEY and SVGAGI. CDR3 residues: CASTSSAGVNTEAFF. CDR3 DNA sequence: TGTGCCAGCACATCCTCGGCCGGGGTGAACACTGAAGCTTTCTTT.

The V call is TRBV4-1, the J call TRBJ2-1, with 11 bases identical to TRBD2. This CDR3 is 20 amino acids long. Trimming removed 2 bases from V and 5 bases from J; junction bases left unmatched: 17. The germline CDR1 and CDR2 sequences are MGHRA and YSYEKL. CDR3 nucleotide sequence: TGCGCCAGCAGCCAACGAGCACTTAGAACCGGGACTAGCGGAAACAATGAGCAGTTCTTC. Protein product: CASSQRALRTGTSGNNEQFF.

In this sample, this clone turned up a few times. This rearrangement joins TRBV10-1 to TRBJ1-1, with TRBD1 as a possible D gene (5 bases). Trimming took 6 bases from V and 0 from J, leaving 8 bases between them. The CDR3 is made up of 13 amino acids. Germline CDR1 and CDR2: WNHNN and SYGVQD (reference sequence). The CDR3 region has the DNA TGCGCCAGCAGGGACAACCTGAACACTGAAGCTTTCTTT. This gives the protein CASRDNLNTEAFF.

This chain links TRBV6-4 with TRBJ2-2, with D tentatively TRBD1 (6 bases). The CDR3 is 14 residues long. Trimming took off 5 bases at V and 1 base at J, with 8 bases between the two ends. The germline V gene has CDR1 MRHNA and CDR2 SNTAGT. The CDR3 loop reads CASSPGQNTGELFF. CDR3 DNA sequence: TGTGCCAGCAGTCCGGGACAGAACACCGGGGAGCTGTTTTTT.

CDR3 sequence: CASSSTTLNTGELFF. CDR3 coding DNA: TGTGCCAGCAGCTCGACTACTCTGAACACCGGGGAGCTGTTTTTT. The chain uses TRBV11-3 and TRBJ2-2, with D maybe TRBD2 (5 bases). Germline V gene lookup returns CDR1 SGHNT and CDR2 YENEEA. This CDR3 has 15 amino acids. Trimming removed 4 bases from V and 1 base from J, with 10 bases in between.

J is TRBJ1-1 and V is TRBV7-9; D is unclear. The CDR3 has 14 residues. Germline loops: CDR1 SEHNR, CDR2 FQNEAQ (reference sequence). Trimming took off 6 bases at V and 0 bases at J, with 11 bases between the two ends. The CDR3 sequence: CASSPDGVNTEAFF. In nucleotides, the CDR3 is TGTGCCAGCAGTCCGGACGGGGTGAACACTGAAGCTTTCTTT. Full variable domain (outside the CDR3, taken from reference TRBV7-9 and TRBJ1-1): DTGVSQNPRHKITKRGQNVTFRCDPISEHNRLYWYRQTLGQGPEFLTYFQNEAQLEKSRLLSDRFSAERPKGSFSTLEIQRTEQGDSAMYLCASSPDGVNTEAFFGQGTRLTVV.

This clone was seen a handful of times. The J gene is TRBJ2-2, the V gene TRBV29-1; 7 bases align to TRBD2. The CDR3 totals 13 residues. Trimming removed 3 bases from V and 5 bases from J; junction bases left unmatched: 3. Germline CDR1 SQVTM, CDR2 ANQGSEA. CDR3 sequence: CSVDPGGTGELFF. The DNA for the CDR3 is TGCAGCGTTGACCCGGGGGGAACCGGGGAGCTGTTTTTT.

V and J are TRBV5-1 and TRBJ2-7; 10 bases agree with TRBD1. Trimming cost V 8 bases and J 7 bases; bases outside gene matches: 12. CDR1 and CDR2 (germline): SGHRS, YFSETQ. The CDR3 contains 14 residues. For the CDR3, the DNA is TGCGCCAGTAAAACGACAGGGGGCGTGGATGAGCAGTACTTC. Translated, it gives CASKTTGGVDEQYF.

This chain joins TRBV7-9 and TRBJ2-5, with TRBD2 as a possible D gene (6 bases). Germline CDR1 is SEHNR and CDR2 is FQNEAQ (reference sequence). The CDR3 totals 14 residues. With 3 bases removed from V and 0 bases from J, the gap between germline ends came to 8 bases. CDR3 protein: CASSFGGYQETQYF. DNA for the CDR3: TGTGCCAGCAGCTTTGGAGGGTACCAAGAGACCCAGTACTTC. Filled out from reference TRBV7-9 and TRBJ2-5, the complete variable domain reads DTGVSQNPRHKITKRGQNVTFRCDPISEHNRLYWYRQTLGQGPEFLTYFQNEAQLEKSRLLSDRFSAERPKGSFSTLEIQRTEQGDSAMYLCASSFGGYQETQYFGPGTRLLVL.

The chain has TRBV4-1 and TRBJ1-2, with TRBD1 matching 7 bases. Germline-derived CDR1 and CDR2 are MGHRA and YSYEKL. Trimming removed 4 bases from V and 2 bases from J; junction bases left unmatched: 4. The CDR3 contains 14 residues. CDR3 sequence reads: CASSLGRGNYGYTF. The CDR3 DNA reads TGCGCCAGCAGCCTTGGCAGGGGGAACTATGGCTACACCTTC.

The chain links TRBV2 to TRBJ1-2; tentatively, D is TRBD1 (5 bases). The CDR3 is 14 amino acids. Germline CDR1 and CDR2: SNHLY and FYNNEI. Trimming shortened V by 6 bases and J by 1 base, and 12 bases separated the two germline ends. The CDR3 loop is CASRKGVLNYGYTF. CDR3 nucleotide sequence: TGTGCCAGCAGAAAAGGGGTACTTAACTATGGCTACACCTTC.

The chain is built from TRBV27 and TRBJ2-7, with 8 bases that match TRBD2. The CDR3 spans 14 residues. The ends lost 3 bases at V and 8 bases at J; junction bases unmatched: 9. The V gene's germline CDR1 is MNHEY and CDR2 SMNVEV (reference sequence). DNA for the CDR3: TGTGCCAGCAGTTTGAGGACTAGCAGGAGGAAGCAGTACTTC. This codes for CASSLRTSRRKQYF.

This clone was recorded a few times. The V call is TRBV29-1, the J call TRBJ2-3; D might be TRBD1 (5 bases). CDR1 and CDR2 from the germline V gene are SQVTM and ANQGSEA. There are 14 residues in the CDR3. V lost 4 bases and J 4 bases, leaving 15 bases between the germline ends. The CDR3: CSVVGYSQADTQYF. CDR3 bases: TGCAGCGTTGTGGGATACTCACAGGCAGATACGCAGTATTTT.

The J gene is TRBJ1-5, the V gene TRBV19; the match to TRBD1 covers 12 bases. Germline trimming cut 8 bases from V and 6 bases from J; bases unmatched to any gene: 5. The CDR3 is 14 amino acids. CDR1 and CDR2 from the germline V gene are LNHDA and SQIVND (reference sequence). In DNA, the CDR3 is TGTGCCAGTGGGGGGACAGGGGGCCGTCAGCCCCAGCATTTT. Protein sequence: CASGGTGGRQPQHF.

The chain couples TRBV19 to TRBJ2-1, with D hard to call. Germline V CDR1 and CDR2: LNHDA, SQIVND (reference sequence). V lost 3 bases and J lost 9, with 15 bases in between. The CDR3 runs 14 residues. The CDR3 is CASSIRGGIGEQFF. The CDR3 DNA reads TGTGCCAGTAGTATTAGAGGTGGCATTGGTGAGCAGTTCTTC.